The text below deals with one T cell receptor beta chain. Cohorts were based on clinical histories the participants reported. A case of COVID-19 had been met by exposed participants within 2 weeks before study entry. CDR3 size: 14 residues. Trimming stripped 1 base from V and 12 bases from J, with 16 bases between. Germline values: CDR1 LGHNA, CDR2 YSLEER. This sample is part of a study of blood T cell repertoires in COVID-19. Study information: Acute and convalescent COVID-19 samples came from the United States, Italy and Spain.

TCRdb's table, derived via immunoSEQ multiplex PCR, lists solely in-frame clones and lacks some. This table holds under 250,000 clones, over 75% found once. Sequenced: PBMCs or T cells enriched from blood (not recorded which). The V and J genes are TRBV4-3 and TRBJ1-5, with no clear D. The sequence came from a woman aged 40 to 49 who had been exposed to COVID-19. CDR3 in DNA: TGCGCCAGCAGCCAAGTTTTGGCCCTATCGGGCCAGCATTTT. As protein: CASSQVLALSGQHF.